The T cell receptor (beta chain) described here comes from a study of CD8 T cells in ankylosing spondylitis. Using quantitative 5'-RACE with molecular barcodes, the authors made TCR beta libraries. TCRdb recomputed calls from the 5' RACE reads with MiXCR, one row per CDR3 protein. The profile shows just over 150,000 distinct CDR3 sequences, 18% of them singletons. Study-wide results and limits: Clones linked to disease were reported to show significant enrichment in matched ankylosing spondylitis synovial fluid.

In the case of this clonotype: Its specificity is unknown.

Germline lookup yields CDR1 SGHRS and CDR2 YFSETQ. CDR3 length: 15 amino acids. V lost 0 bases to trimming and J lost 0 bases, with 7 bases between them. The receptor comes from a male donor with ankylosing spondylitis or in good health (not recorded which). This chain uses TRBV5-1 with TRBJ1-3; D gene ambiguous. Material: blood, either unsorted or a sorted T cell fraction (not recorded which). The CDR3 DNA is TGCGCCAGCAGCTTGGCCCCTACCTCTGGAAACACCATATATTTT. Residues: CASSLAPTSGNTIYF.